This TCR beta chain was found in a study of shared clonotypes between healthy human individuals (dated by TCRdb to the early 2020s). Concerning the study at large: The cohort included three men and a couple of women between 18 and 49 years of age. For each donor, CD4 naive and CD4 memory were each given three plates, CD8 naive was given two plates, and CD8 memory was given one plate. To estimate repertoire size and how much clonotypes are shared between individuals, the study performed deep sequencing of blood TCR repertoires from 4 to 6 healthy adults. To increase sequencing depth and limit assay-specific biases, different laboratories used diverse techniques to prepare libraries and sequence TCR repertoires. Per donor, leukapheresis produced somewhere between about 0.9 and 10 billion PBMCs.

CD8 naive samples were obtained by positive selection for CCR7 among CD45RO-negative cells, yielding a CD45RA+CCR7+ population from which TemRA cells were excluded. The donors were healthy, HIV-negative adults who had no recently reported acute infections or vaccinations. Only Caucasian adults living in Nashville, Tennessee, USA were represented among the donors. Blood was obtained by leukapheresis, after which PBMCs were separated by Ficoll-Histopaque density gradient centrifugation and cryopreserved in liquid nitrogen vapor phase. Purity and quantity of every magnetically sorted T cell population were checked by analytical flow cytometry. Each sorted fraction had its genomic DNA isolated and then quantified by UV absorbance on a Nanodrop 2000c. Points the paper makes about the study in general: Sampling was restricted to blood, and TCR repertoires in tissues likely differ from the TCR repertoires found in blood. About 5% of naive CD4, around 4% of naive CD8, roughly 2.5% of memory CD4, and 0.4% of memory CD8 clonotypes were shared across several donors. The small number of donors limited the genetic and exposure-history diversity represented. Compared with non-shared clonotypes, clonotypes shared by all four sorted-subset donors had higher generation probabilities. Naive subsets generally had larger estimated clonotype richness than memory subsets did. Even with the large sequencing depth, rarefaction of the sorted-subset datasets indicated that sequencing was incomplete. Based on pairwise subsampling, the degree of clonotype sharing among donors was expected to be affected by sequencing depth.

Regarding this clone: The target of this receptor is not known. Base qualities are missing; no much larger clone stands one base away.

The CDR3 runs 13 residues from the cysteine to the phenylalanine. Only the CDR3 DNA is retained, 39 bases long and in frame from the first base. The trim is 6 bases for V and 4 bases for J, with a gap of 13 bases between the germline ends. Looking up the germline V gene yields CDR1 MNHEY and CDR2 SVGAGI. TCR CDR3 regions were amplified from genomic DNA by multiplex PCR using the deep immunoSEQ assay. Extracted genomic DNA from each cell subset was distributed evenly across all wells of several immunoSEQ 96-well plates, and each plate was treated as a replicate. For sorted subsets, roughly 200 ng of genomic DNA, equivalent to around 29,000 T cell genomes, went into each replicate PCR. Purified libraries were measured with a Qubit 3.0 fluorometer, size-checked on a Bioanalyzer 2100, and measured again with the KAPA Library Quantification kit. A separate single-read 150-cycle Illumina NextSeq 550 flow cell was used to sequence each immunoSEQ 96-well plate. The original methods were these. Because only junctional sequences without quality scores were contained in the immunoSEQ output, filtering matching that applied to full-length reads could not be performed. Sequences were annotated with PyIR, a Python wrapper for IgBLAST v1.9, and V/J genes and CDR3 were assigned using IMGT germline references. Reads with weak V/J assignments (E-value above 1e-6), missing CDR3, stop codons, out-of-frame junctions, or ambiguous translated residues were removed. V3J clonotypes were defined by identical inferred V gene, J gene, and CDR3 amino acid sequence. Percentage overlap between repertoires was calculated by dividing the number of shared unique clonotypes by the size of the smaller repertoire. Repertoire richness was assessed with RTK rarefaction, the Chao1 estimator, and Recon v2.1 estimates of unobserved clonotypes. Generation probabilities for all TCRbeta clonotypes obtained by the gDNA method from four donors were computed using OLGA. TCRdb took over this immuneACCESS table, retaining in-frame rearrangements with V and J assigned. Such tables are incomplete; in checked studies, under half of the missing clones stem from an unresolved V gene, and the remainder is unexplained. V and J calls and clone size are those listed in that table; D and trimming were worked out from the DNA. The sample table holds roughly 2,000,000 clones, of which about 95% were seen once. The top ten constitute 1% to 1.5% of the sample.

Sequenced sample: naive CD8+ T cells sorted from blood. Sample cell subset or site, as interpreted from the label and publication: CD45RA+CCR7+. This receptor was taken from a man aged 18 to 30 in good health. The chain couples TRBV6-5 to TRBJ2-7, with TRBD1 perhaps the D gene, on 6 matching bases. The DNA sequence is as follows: TGTGCCAGCAGGGGAAGGGGGATTTACGAGCAGTACTTC. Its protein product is CASRGRGIYEQYF.